These T cell receptor beta chains were read from a single sample in a study of blood T cell repertoires in COVID-19. The assay was immunoSEQ multiplex PCR, and TCRdb's table has in-frame clones only and misses some. The sample contains about 140,000 clones, about 91% of which appear only once. Sequenced: peripheral blood. The source is a woman in her fifties or sixties with acute or convalescent COVID-19. The CDR3 runs from the conserved cysteine through the conserved F or W. Fields, in order: D gene, clone size, J gene, V gene, CDR3 DNA, CDR3 protein. D genes are given only for firm matches. Rows may omit the clone size; those that give it use once, few, many or a size class.

D: .; size: .; J: TRBJ1-2; V: TRBV6-5; DNA: TGTGCCAGCAGTTCCCGGTCAGCCCGGGACTATGGCTACACCTTC; CDR3: CASSSRSARDYGYTF
D: TRBD1; size: .; J: TRBJ1-3; V: TRBV5-1; DNA: TGCGCCAGCAGCTGGGACAGCTCTGGAAACACCATATATTTT; CDR3: CASSWDSSGNTIYF
D: TRBD2; size: .; J: TRBJ2-6; V: TRBV5-1; DNA: TGCGCCAGCAGCCGGGGGGATTCTGGGGCCAACGTCCTGACTTTC; CDR3: CASSRGDSGANVLTF
D: TRBD1; size: .; J: TRBJ2-7; V: TRBV7-2; DNA: TGTGCCAGCAGCTTAGCTGGACAGGGCCACGAGCAGTACTTC; CDR3: CASSLAGQGHEQYF
D: TRBD1; size: .; J: TRBJ2-5; V: TRBV28; DNA: TGTGCCAGCAGTTCACCCAAGGGACAGTTAGAGACCCAGTACTTC; CDR3: CASSSPKGQLETQYF
D: TRBD2; size: .; J: TRBJ2-5; V: TRBV12-3/TRBV12-4; DNA: TGTGCCAGCAGTTCCGGGGGGGAGACCCAGTACTTC; CDR3: CASSSGGETQYF
D: .; size: once; J: TRBJ1-5; V: TRBV18; DNA: TGTGCCAGCTCGGCCATTAGCAATCAGCCCCAGCATTTT; CDR3: CASSAISNQPQHF
D: .; size: .; J: TRBJ2-5; V: TRBV12-3/TRBV12-4; DNA: TGTGCCAGCAGCCGCTGGCACCAAGAGACCCAGTACTTC; CDR3: CASSRWHQETQYF
D: .; size: .; J: TRBJ1-1; V: TRBV5-1; DNA: TGCGCCAGCAGTTTTTCGGACACTGAAGCTTTCTTT; CDR3: CASSFSDTEAFF
D: .; size: once; J: TRBJ2-3; V: TRBV9; DNA: TGTGCCAGCAGCGTTGGGGACACCTCTAGCACAGATACGCAGTATTTT; CDR3: CASSVGDTSSTDTQYF
D: .; size: .; J: TRBJ1-3; V: TRBV30; DNA: TGTGCCTGGGGTTCGAGCTCTGGAAACACCATATATTTT; CDR3: CAWGSSSGNTIYF
D: TRBD1; size: .; J: TRBJ2-3; V: TRBV24-1; DNA: TGTGCCACCAGTGAGCCTGGGGGGACAGGGGACTCCCTGAATACGCAGTATTTT; CDR3: CATSEPGGTGDSLNTQYF
D: TRBD1; size: .; J: TRBJ1-3; V: TRBV4-3; DNA: TGCGCCAGCAGCCCCGGGGACAGGATCTCTGGAAACACCATATATTTT; CDR3: CASSPGDRISGNTIYF
D: TRBD1; size: .; J: TRBJ2-2; V: TRBV5-5; DNA: TGTGCCAGCAGCTTGGTTAGCAGGGGGCTGTATACCGGGGAGCTGTTTTTT; CDR3: CASSLVSRGLYTGELFF
D: TRBD2; size: .; J: TRBJ2-3; V: TRBV3-1/TRBV3-2; DNA: TGTGCCAGCAGCAAGACTAGCCCGCTGAGGCCAGATACGCAGTATTTT; CDR3: CASSKTSPLRPDTQYF
D: .; size: few; J: TRBJ1-1; V: TRBV5-1; DNA: TGCGCCAGCAGCCCGGGGAGGGGGGGCGGCACTGAAGCTTTCTTT; CDR3: CASSPGRGGGTEAFF
D: TRBD1; size: .; J: TRBJ1-1; V: TRBV3-1/TRBV3-2; DNA: TGTGCCAGCAGCCAAGGGGCGGCAGGGGGGAACACTGAAGCTTTCTTT; CDR3: CASSQGAAGGNTEAFF
D: TRBD1; size: .; J: TRBJ2-6; V: TRBV5-1; DNA: TGCGCCAGCAGTTCACAGGGGACTGGGGCCAACGTCCTGACTTTC; CDR3: CASSSQGTGANVLTF